A selection of T cell receptor beta chains follows, all from one sample in a study of blood T cells in healthy people across ages. TCRdb itself ran the 5' RACE reads through MiXCR, one entry per CDR3 protein. Of about 750,000 distinct CDR3 sequences listed, around half are singletons. Sequences were obtained from blood. The origin of the receptors is a man older than 75 in good health. The CDR3 runs from the conserved cysteine through the conserved F or W. The order of the fields is D gene, J gene, V gene, clone size, CDR3 DNA, CDR3 protein. The D gene is left open where the match is weak. The size of a clone is reported for some rows only, either as once, few or many, or as a class for expanded clones.

>.|TRBJ1-4|TRBV29-1|few
TGCAGCGTTGCCCCTGGAGGGGTTGATGAAAAACTGTTTTTT
CSVAPGGVDEKLFF
>TRBD2|TRBJ2-1|TRBV7-8|.
TGTGCCAGCAGACGTACTCTAGCGGGAGGGGGCAATGAGCAGTTCTTC
CASRRTLAGGGNEQFF
>TRBD2|TRBJ2-5|TRBV2|.
TGTGCCAGCAGTCCTTCCCCCCTAGCGGGAGGGCCGTACAATGAGCAGTACTTC
CASSPSPLAGGPYNEQYF
>.|TRBJ2-3|TRBV15|.
TGTGCCACCAGCAGAGATGGGGGTTCAGATACGCAGTATTTT
CATSRDGGSDTQYF
>.|TRBJ2-7|TRBV7-2|.
TGTGCCAGCAGCTCCGGACCTGGCGAGCAGTACTTC
CASSSGPGEQYF
>.|TRBJ1-2|TRBV6-5|.
TGTGCCAGCAGTTACTCGGGTACAGGGCTGTACTATGGCTACACCTTC
CASSYSGTGLYYGYTF
>.|TRBJ2-5|TRBV5-4|few
TGTGCCAGCAGCCTTGGAGGGCCGCGCCAAGAGACCCAGTACTTC
CASSLGGPRQETQYF
>TRBD2|TRBJ2-7|TRBV27|few
TGTGCCAGCAGTTCCCTAGCGGGAGGGCTGTACGAGCAGTACTTC
CASSSLAGGLYEQYF
>TRBD2|TRBJ2-4|TRBV20-1|.
TGCAGTGCTAGTAAGTCAAGCGGGAGGGCCACTTGGAGTGAGCAGTACTTC
CSASKSSGRATWSEQYF
>TRBD1|TRBJ1-2|TRBV2|.
TGTGCCAGCATTCAACAGGGGGCAGGCTATGGCTACACCTTC
CASIQQGAGYGYTF
>.|TRBJ2-2|TRBV24-1|.
TGTGCCACCAGTGCGCAGTACACCGGGGAGCTGTTTTTT
CATSAQYTGELFF
>TRBD2|TRBJ2-1|TRBV29-1|once
TGCAGCGTTGAAGATGGGGGGGAGACCCCACCACAAAGCTACGAGCAGTTCTTC
CSVEDGGETPPQSYEQFF
>TRBD1|TRBJ2-7|TRBV25-1|.
TGTGCCAGCACGGGACAGTCGACTTACGAGCAGTACTTC
CASTGQSTYEQYF
>.|TRBJ2-1|TRBV9|.
TGTGCCAGCAGCGTAGAAGTCCCTGATGAGCAGTTCTTC
CASSVEVPDEQFF
>TRBD2|TRBJ2-7|TRBV10-3|.
TGTGCCATCAGGGAGACTAGCGGGAGGGGACCCTACGAGCAGTACTTC
CAIRETSGRGPYEQYF
>.|TRBJ1-2|TRBV29-1|few
TGCAGCGTTGTTTGGCCAGGGAACTATGGCTACACCTTC
CSVVWPGNYGYTF
>TRBD1|TRBJ1-6|TRBV7-9|.
TGTGCCAGTACCGGGACAGGGTTTTCTTCACCCCTCCACTTT
CASTGTGFSSPLHF
>TRBD2|TRBJ2-7|TRBV11-2|.
TGTGCCAGCAGAAGGCTAGCGGGAGTCGAGCAGTACTTC
CASRRLAGVEQYF
>TRBD2|TRBJ2-7|TRBV5-4|few
TGTGCCAGCAGCTCCGGGACTAGCGGGGGGGAGCAGTACTTC
CASSSGTSGGEQYF
>TRBD1|TRBJ1-2|TRBV5-6|.
TGTGCCAGCAGCGTCGGACAGGGGCGGTGGCGTGGCTACACCTTC
CASSVGQGRWRGYTF
>TRBD1|TRBJ2-7|TRBV2|few
TGTGCCAGCAGTGAAGTTCAGGGGGCGTCCTACGAGCAGTACTTC
CASSEVQGASYEQYF
>TRBD1|TRBJ1-4|TRBV5-4|.
TGTGCCAGCAGCCGAAAGACAGGGGCGGATGAAAAACTGTTTTTT
CASSRKTGADEKLFF
>.|TRBJ2-4|TRBV20-1|.
TGCAGTGCCGAAGTAGGGACTTTAGCCAAAAACATTCAGTACTTC
CSAEVGTLAKNIQYF
>.|TRBJ2-7|TRBV10-2|.
TGCGCCAGCAGTGCTCTAACTCATCCGGGAGACTACGAGCAGTACTTC
CASSALTHPGDYEQYF
>.|TRBJ2-7|TRBV6-6|.
TGTGCCAGCAGTGGGGGACGCTCCTACGAGCAGTACTTC
CASSGGRSYEQYF
>TRBD2|TRBJ2-7|TRBV12-3/TRBV12-4|few
TGTGCCAGCAGCCTAAGCGGGAGGGCCTCCGAGCAGTACTTC
CASSLSGRASEQYF